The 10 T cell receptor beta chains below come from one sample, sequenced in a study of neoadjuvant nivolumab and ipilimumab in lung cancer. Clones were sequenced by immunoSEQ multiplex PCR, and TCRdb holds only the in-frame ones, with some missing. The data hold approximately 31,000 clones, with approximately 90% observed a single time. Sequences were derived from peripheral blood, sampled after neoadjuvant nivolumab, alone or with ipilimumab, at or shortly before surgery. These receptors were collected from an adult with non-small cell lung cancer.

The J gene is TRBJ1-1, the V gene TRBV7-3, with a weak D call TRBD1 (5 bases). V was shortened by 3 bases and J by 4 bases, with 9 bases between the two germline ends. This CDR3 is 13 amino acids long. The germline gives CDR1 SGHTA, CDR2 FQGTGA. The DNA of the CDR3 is TGTGCCAGCAGCTTCGGGGGAGGCACTGAAGCTTTCTTT. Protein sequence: CASSFGGGTEAFF.

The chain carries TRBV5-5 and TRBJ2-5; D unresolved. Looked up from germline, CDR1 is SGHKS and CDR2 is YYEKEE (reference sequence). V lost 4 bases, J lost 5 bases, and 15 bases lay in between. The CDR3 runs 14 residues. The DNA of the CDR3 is TGTGCCAGCAGCCCCCAAGGGCTAGGGGAGACCCAGTACTTC. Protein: CASSPQGLGETQYF.

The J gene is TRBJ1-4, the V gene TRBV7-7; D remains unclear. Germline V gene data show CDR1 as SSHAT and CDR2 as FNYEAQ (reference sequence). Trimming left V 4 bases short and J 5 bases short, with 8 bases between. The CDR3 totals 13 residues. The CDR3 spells CASSSGLNEKLFF. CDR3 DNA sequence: TGTGCCAGCAGCTCTGGGTTAAATGAAAAACTGTTTTTT.

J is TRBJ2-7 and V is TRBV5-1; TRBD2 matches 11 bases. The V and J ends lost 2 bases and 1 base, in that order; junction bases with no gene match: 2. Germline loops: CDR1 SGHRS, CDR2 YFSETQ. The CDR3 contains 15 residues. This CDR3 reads CASSFLAGGSYEQYF. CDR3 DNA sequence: TGCGCCAGCAGCTTCCTAGCGGGGGGTTCCTACGAGCAGTACTTC.

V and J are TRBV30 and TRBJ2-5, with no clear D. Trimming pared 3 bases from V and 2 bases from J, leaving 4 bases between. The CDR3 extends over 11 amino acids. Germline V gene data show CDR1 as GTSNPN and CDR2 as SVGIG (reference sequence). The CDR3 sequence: CAWRTQETQYF. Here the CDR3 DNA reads TGTGCCTGGAGGACACAAGAGACCCAGTACTTC.

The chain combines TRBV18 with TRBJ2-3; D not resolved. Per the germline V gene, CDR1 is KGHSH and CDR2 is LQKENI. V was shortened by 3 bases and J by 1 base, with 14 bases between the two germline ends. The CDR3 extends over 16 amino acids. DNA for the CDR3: TGTGCCAGCTCACCCGCCATGTCAGGAGGCACAGATACGCAGTATTTT. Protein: CASSPAMSGGTDTQYF.

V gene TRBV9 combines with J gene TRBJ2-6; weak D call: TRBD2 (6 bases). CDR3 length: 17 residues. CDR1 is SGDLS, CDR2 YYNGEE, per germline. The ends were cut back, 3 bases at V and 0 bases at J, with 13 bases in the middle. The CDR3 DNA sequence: TGTGCCAGCAGCGGCGGGACCTCAGGCTCTGGGGCCAACGTCCTGACTTTC. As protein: CASSGGTSGSGANVLTF.

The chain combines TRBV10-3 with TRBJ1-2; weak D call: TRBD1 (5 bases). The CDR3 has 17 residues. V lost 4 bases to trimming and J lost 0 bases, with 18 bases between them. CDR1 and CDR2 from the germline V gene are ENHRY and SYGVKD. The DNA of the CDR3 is TGTGCCATCAGTGTAGGAGACAGATATGAAACTAACTATGGCTACACCTTC. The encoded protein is CAISVGDRYETNYGYTF.

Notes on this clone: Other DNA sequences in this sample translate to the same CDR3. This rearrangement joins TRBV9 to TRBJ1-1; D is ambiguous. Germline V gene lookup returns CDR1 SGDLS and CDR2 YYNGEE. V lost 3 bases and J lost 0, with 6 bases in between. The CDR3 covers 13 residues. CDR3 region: CASSAGVNTEAFF. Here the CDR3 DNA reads TGTGCCAGCAGCGCCGGAGTGAACACTGAAGCTTTCTTT. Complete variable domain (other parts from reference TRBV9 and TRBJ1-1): DSGVTQTPKHLITATGQRVTLRCSPRSGDLSVYWYQQSLDQGLQFLIQYYNGEERAKGNILERFSAQQFPDLHSELNLSSLELGDSALYFCASSAGVNTEAFFGQGTRLTVV.

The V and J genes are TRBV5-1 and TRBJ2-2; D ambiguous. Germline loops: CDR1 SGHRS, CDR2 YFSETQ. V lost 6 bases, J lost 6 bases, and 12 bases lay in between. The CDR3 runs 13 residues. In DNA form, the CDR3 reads TGCGCCAGCAATTCAGGTGGGGCCGGGGAGCTGTTTTTT. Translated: CASNSGGAGELFF.